The rows below give T cell receptor beta chains drawn from one sample of a study of T cells expressing NK-cell markers. Each CDR3 protein gets one entry in TCRdb, which reprocessed the 5' RACE reads and gives no DNA. This specimen shows around 470,000 distinct CDR3 sequences; the ten leading clones hold under 1.5%. The material sequenced was blood T cells: a sorted CD56 or NKG2C T cell subset, CD4+ or CD8+ T cells, or bulk PBMC T cells (not recorded which). These TCRs come from a woman aged 45-65 years in good health. CDR3s include the opening cysteine and the closing phenylalanine or tryptophan.

cdr3_length,v_call,j_call,cdr3_aa
16,TRBV24-1,TRBJ2-3,CATSDPGTRPSRAQYF
14,TRBV7-6,TRBJ2-3,CASSHPRPLDTQYF
17,TRBV20-1,TRBJ2-2,CSAREFGPLQNTGELFF
13,TRBV29-1,TRBJ2-5,CSVVTVGKETQYF
17,TRBV24-1,TRBJ2-3,CATSDPWDMGRTDTQYF
14,TRBV6-2/TRBV6-3,TRBJ2-3,CASSYVGSGGKQYF
13,TRBV7-9,TRBJ1-2,CASSLTRSDGYTF
17,TRBV10-3,TRBJ2-7,CALTFGLAGGQHYEQYF
12,TRBV10-3,TRBJ2-1,CAISPGDNEQFF
19,TRBV28,TRBJ1-1,CASSLSGSGWKRANTEAFF
12,TRBV20-1,TRBJ2-3,CSAVASLDTQYF
13,TRBV29-1,TRBJ2-7,CSVDSGRRGEQYF
13,TRBV2,TRBJ2-1,CASIGGTYNEQFF
13,TRBV24-1,TRBJ2-7,CATSDPGRVEQYF
15,TRBV19,TRBJ1-1,CASSIAPREDTEAFF
13,TRBV2,TRBJ2-7,CASSSWPPYEQYF
15,TRBV12-3/TRBV12-4,TRBJ1-1,CASSLGHHRDAEAFF
15,TRBV5-4,TRBJ2-5,CASSFSSGREETQYF
13,TRBV10-3,TRBJ2-3,CAISHESADTQYF
13,TRBV25-1,TRBJ1-1,CASSISMNTEAFF
13,TRBV25-1,TRBJ2-5,CASQKGYQETQYF
12,TRBV7-9,TRBJ2-2,CASSLEAGELFF
15,TRBV4-1,TRBJ1-1,CASSQEGQGPTEAFF
14,TRBV5-1,TRBJ2-7,CASSLPGGAGEQYF
13,TRBV21-1,TRBJ1-2,CATRRGGHYGYTF
16,TRBV6-5,TRBJ1-1,CASSYFSTGQNTEAFF
15,TRBV7-8,TRBJ2-1,CASSPREVTYNEQFF
14,TRBV3-1,TRBJ2-1,CASSQDLGSNEQFF
15,TRBV18,TRBJ2-2,CASSSTRSNTGELFF
15,TRBV6-5,TRBJ2-7,CASRLGGTGMTEQYF
13,TRBV7-9,TRBJ2-6,CASSPRETPLLTF
11,TRBV20-1,TRBJ2-3,CSPIGADTQYF
15,TRBV5-1,TRBJ1-2,CASSLAGRSSYGYTF
11,TRBV20-1,TRBJ2-1,CSASMLDEQFF
15,TRBV4-2,TRBJ1-2,CASSQDSQANYGYTF
13,TRBV27,TRBJ1-1,CASGTGLNTEAFF
17,TRBV6-5,TRBJ2-3,CASRILGSGVLTDTQYF
15,TRBV9,TRBJ1-4,CASTVKQGGSEKLFF
14,TRBV29-1,TRBJ2-3,CSVLLAGSTDTQYF
13,TRBV6-6,TRBJ2-1,CASNPTSSGKQFF
13,TRBV21-1,TRBJ1-2,CASSPPGQYGYTF
14,TRBV10-3,TRBJ2-1,CAINSPGGNNEQFF
16,TRBV11-2,TRBJ2-2,CASSVTTGRDTGELFF
15,TRBV20-1,TRBJ1-5,CSASLPTGDAQPQHF
17,TRBV27,TRBJ1-5,CASTPLAGSRFEQPQHF